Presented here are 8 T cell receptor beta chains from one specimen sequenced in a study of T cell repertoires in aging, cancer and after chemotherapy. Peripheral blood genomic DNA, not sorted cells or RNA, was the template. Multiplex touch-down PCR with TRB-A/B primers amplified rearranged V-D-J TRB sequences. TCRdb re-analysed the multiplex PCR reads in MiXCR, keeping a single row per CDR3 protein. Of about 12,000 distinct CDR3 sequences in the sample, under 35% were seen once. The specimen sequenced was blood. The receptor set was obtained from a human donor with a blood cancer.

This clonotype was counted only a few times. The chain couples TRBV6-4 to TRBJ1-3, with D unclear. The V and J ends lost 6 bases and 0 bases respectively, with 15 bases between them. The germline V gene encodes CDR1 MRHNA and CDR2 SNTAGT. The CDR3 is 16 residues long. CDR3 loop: CASSLRTSDSGNTIYF. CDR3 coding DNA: TGTGCCAGCAGCCTTCGGACTTCTGACTCTGGAAACACCATATATTTT.

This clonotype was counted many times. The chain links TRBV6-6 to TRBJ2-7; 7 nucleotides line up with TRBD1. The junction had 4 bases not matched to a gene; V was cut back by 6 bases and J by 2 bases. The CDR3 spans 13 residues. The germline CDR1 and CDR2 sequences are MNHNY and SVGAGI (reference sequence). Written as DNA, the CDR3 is TGTGCCAGCAGCCCAGGGGGTCCCTACGAGCAGTACTTC. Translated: CASSPGGPYEQYF.

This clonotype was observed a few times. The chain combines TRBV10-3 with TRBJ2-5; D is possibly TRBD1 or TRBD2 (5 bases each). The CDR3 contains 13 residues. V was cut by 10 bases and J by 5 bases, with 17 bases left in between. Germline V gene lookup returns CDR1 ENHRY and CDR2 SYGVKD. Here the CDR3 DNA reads TGTGCCACCGAGGGACGGCCGGGGGAGACCCAGTACTTC. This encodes CATEGRPGETQYF.

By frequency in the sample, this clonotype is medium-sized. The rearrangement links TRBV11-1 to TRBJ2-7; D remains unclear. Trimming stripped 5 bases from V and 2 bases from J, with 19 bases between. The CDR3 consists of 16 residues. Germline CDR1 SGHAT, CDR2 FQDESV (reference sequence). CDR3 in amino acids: CASSPRARGDPYEQYF. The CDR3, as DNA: TGTGCCAGCAGCCCTCGGGCCCGTGGGGATCCCTACGAGCAGTACTTC.

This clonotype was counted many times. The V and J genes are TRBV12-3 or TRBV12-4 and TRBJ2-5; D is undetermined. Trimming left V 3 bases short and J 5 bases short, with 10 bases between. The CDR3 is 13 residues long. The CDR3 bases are TGTGCCAGCAGTTTGGACCAGAGGGAGACCCAGTACTTC. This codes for CASSLDQRETQYF.

The CDR3 protein is CASSQDLGVNLNTEAFF. DNA of the CDR3: TGTGCCAGCAGCCAAGATTTGGGGGTAAACCTGAACACTGAAGCTTTCTTT. The chain carries TRBV14 and TRBJ1-1, with D maybe TRBD1 (5 bases). Trimming removed 0 bases from V and 0 bases from J, with 14 bases in between. From germline, CDR1 is SGHDN and CDR2 FVKESK. CDR3 length equals 17 residues.

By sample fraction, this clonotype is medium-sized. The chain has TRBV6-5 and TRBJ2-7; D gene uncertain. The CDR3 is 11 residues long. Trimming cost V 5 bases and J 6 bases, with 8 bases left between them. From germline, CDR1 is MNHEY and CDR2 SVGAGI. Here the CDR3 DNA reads TGTGCCAGCAGTACGAGGTTCGAGCAGTACTTC. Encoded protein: CASSTRFEQYF.

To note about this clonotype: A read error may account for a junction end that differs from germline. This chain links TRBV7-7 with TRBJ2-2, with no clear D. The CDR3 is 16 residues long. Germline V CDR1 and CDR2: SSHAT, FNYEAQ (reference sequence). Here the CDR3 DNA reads TGTGCTAGCAGCTTATCCCTCCAGGTTACCACCGGGGAGCTGTTTTTT. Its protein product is CASSLSLQVTTGELFF.